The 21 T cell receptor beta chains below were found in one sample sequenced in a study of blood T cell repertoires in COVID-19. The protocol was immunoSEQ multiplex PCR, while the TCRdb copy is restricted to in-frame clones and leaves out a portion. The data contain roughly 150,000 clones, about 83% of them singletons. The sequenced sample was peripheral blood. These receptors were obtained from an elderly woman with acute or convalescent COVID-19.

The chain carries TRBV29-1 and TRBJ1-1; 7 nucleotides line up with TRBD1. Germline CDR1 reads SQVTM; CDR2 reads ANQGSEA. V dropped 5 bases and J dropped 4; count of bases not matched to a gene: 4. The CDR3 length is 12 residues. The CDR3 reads CSVYRGSTEAFF. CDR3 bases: TGCAGCGTTTACAGGGGTAGCACTGAAGCTTTCTTT.

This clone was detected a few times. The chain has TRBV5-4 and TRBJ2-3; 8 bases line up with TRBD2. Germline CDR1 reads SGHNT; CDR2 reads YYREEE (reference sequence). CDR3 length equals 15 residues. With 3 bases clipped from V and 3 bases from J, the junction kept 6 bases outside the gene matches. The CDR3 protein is CASSSAGGLTDTQYF. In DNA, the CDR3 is TGTGCCAGCAGCTCTGCGGGGGGCCTAACAGATACGCAGTATTTT.

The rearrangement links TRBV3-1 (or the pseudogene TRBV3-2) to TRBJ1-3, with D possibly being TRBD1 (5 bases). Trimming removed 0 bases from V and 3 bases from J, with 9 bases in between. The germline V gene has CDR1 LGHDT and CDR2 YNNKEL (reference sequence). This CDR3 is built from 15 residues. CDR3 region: CASSQDRRVGNTIYF. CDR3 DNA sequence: TGTGCCAGCAGCCAAGACCGCAGGGTTGGAAACACCATATATTTT.

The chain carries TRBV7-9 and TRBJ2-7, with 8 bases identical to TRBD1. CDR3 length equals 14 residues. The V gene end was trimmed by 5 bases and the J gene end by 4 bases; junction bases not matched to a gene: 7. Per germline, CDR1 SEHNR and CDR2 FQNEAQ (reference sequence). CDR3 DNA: TGTGCCAGCAGCACCGGGACAGGCTTTTACGAGCAGTACTTC. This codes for CASSTGTGFYEQYF. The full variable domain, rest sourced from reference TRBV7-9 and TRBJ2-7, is DTGVSQNPRHKITKRGQNVTFRCDPISEHNRLYWYRQTLGQGPEFLTYFQNEAQLEKSRLLSDRFSAERPKGSFSTLEIQRTEQGDSAMYLCASSTGTGFYEQYFGPGTRLTVT.

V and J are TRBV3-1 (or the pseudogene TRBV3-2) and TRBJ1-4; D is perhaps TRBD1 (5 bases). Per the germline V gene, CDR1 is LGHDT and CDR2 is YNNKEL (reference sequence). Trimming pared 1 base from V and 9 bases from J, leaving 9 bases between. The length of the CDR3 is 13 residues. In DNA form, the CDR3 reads TGTGCCAGCAGCCAAGTCCAGGGAAAAAAACTGTTTTTT. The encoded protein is CASSQVQGKKLFF.

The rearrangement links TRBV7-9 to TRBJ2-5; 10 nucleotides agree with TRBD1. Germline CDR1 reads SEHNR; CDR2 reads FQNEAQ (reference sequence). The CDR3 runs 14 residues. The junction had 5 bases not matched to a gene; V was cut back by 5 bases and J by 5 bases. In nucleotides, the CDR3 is TGTGCCAGCAGCCGACAGGGGGCTTTGGAGACCCAGTACTTC. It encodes CASSRQGALETQYF.

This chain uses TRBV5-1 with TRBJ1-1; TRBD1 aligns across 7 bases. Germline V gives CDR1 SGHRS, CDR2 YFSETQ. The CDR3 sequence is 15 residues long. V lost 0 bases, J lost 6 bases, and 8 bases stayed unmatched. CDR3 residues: CASSLATGEAAEAFF. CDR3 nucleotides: TGCGCCAGCAGCTTGGCCACAGGGGAGGCCGCTGAAGCTTTCTTT.

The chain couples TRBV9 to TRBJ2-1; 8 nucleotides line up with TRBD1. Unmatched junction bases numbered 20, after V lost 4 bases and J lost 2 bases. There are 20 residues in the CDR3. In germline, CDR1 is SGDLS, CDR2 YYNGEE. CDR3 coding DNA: TGTGCCAGCAGCCCTAAGTCCCCCCTTCAGGGGGCCAGCGCCTACAATGAGCAGTTCTTC. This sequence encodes CASSPKSPLQGASAYNEQFF.

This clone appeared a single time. The CDR3: CASSQDGTGSHEQYF. CDR3 nucleotides: TGTGCCAGCAGCCAAGATGGGACAGGGTCCCACGAGCAGTACTTC. The chain has TRBV14 and TRBJ2-7; TRBD1 aligns across 9 bases. CDR3 length equals 15 residues. V gave up 0 bases and J gave up 5 bases; unmatched junction bases: 5. The germline CDR1 and CDR2 sequences are SGHDN and FVKESK.

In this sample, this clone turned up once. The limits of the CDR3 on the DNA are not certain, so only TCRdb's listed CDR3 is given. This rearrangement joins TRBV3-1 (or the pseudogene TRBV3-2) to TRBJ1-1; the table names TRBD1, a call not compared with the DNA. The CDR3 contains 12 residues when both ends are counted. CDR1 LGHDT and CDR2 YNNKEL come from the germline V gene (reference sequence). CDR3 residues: CASSQVGGGSFF.

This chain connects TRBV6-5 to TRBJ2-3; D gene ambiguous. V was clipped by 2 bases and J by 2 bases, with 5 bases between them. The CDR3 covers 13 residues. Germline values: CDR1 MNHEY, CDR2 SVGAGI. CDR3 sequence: CASSYQITDTQYF. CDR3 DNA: TGTGCCAGCAGTTACCAGATCACAGATACGCAGTATTTT.

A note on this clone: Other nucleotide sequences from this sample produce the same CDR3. CDR3 in DNA: TGTGCCAGCAGCCAAGGGGCAGATACGCAGTATTTT. Its translation: CASSQGADTQYF. V usage is TRBV7-9 and J usage is TRBJ2-3; weak D call: TRBD1 (5 bases). With 5 bases removed from V and 4 bases from J, the gap between germline ends came to 7 bases. The CDR3 totals 12 residues. Germline CDR1 and CDR2: SEHNR and FQNEAQ (reference sequence).

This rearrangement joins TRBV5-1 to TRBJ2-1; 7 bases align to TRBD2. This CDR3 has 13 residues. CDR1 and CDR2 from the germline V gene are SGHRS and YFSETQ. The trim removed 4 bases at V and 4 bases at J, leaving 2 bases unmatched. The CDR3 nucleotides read TGCGCCAGCAGCACTAGCGAGTACAATGAGCAGTTCTTC. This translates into CASSTSEYNEQFF.

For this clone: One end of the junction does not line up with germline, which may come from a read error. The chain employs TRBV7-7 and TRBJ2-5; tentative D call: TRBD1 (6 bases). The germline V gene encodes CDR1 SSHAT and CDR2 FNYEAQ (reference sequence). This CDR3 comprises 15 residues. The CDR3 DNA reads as TGTGCTAGCAGCATCTCGGACAGAAACCAAGAGACCCAGTACTTC. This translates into CASSISDRNQETQYF.

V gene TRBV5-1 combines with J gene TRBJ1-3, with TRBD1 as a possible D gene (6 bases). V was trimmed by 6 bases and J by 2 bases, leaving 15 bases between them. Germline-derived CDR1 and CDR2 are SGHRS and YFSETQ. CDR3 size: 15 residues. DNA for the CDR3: TGCGCCAGCAAAAGGGGGGGCGATCCTGGAAACACCATATATTTT. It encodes CASKRGGDPGNTIYF.

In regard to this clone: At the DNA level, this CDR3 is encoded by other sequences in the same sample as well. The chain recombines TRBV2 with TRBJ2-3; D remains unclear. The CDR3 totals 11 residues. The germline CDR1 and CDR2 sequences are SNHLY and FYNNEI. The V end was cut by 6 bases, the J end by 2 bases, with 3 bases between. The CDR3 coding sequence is TGTGCCAGCAGATACACAGATACGCAGTATTTT. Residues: CASRYTDTQYF.

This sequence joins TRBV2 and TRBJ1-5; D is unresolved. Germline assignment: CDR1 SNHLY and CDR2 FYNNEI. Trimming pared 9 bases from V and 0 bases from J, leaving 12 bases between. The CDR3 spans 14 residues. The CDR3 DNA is TGTGCCAGTACTTGGGCCGATAGCAATCAGCCCCAGCATTTT. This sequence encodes CASTWADSNQPQHF.

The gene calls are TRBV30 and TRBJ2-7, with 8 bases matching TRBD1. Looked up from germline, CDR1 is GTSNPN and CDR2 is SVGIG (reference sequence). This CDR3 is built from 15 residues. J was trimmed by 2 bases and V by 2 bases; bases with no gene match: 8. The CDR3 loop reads CAWSSRTGRPYEQYF. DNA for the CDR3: TGTGCCTGGAGTTCGCGGACAGGGAGGCCCTACGAGCAGTACTTC.

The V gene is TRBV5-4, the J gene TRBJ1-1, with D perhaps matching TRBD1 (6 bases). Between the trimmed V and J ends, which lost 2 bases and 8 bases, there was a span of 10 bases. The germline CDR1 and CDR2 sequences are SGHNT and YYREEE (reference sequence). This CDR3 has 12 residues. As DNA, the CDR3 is TGTGCCAGCAGCTTTGGGGGCGGGGAAGCTTTCTTT. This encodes CASSFGGGEAFF. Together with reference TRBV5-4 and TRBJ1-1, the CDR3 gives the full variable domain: ETGVTQSPTHLIKTRGQQVTLRCSSQSGHNTVSWYQQALGQGPQFIFQYYREEENGRGNFPPRFSGLQFPNYSSELNVNALELDDSALYLCASSFGGGEAFFGQGTRLTVV.

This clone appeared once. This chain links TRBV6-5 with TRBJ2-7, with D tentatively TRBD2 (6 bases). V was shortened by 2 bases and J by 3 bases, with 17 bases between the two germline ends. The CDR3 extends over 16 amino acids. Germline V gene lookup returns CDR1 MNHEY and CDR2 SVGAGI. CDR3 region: CASSYRGGGAYYEQYF. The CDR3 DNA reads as TGTGCCAGCAGTTACCGTGGCGGCGGGGCTTACTACGAGCAGTACTTC.

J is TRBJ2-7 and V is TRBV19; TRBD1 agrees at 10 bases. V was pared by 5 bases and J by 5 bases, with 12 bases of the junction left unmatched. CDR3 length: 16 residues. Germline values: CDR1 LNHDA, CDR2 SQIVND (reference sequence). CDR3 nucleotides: TGTGCCAGTAGTGGGAGCGCCGGGACAGGGGTAAACGAGCAGTACTTC. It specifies CASSGSAGTGVNEQYF.